This TCR beta chain is drawn from a study of beta chain features in type 1 diabetes (dated by TCRdb to 2016 to 2019). Notes on the research overall: No differences in mean age, gender distribution, total cell number or subset yield were found between patients and healthy donors. A total of 85 million to 140 million sorted cells were examined across all samples, and a strong correlation was observed between cell number per subset and RNA yield. In the study, TCRB repertoires of sorted circulating CD4+ T cell subsets from recently diagnosed type 1 diabetes patients were compared with those of matched healthy donors. Regulatory and stem cell-like memory subsets were obtained from only 8 patients and roughly eight healthy donors, while naive and central memory subsets were obtained from all 30 or so donors.

The CDR3 runs 13 amino acids, cysteine and phenylalanine included. The only DNA kept is the CDR3, 39 bases in frame from the first base. V gives up 2 bases and J gives up 5 bases, and the segment between their germline ends measures 10 bases. Points on this clone: Its specific antigen is unknown. Base qualities were left out, and no much larger clone turns up one base away.

A single peripheral blood draw of about 116 mL on average was collected from each donor into heparinised tubes. A BD FACSAria II and a panel including CD45RO, CCR7, CD25, CD127, CD95 and CD27 were used to sort naive, central memory, regulatory and stem cell-like memory CD4+ T cells. A purity above 95% was achieved for all sorted populations. PBMCs were isolated right away by Lymphoprep density gradient centrifugation and were stained directly, without culture. So that batch effects would be minimized, each experiment stained and sorted samples in pairs, pairing one healthy donor with one patient. On the study overall, not on this receptor specifically: At VDJ recombination sites, patients with type 1 diabetes made fewer insertions and deleted more nucleotides, a pattern implying thymic rearrangement abnormalities. Because cDNA was sequenced instead of genomic DNA, highly expressing activated cells could be over-represented, though the groups showed no difference in activation or CD3 levels. Naive, central memory and regulatory TCRB repertoires appeared more similar among patients than among healthy donors. PCR might favor shorter templates, but patient and control samples were amplified and corrected together, so any skew would affect both groups equally. Because small numbers of individuals were included in the HLA sub-analyses, any influence of HLA type on TCRB rearrangement was left unresolved. Type 1 diabetes patients showed a moderate but significant shortening of TCRB CDR3 length in all four CD4+ subsets.

The entire isolated RNA was reverse transcribed using the High Capacity cDNA Reverse Transcription Kit, and thus expressed TCRB transcripts were sequenced. Survey-depth immunoSEQ sequencing was performed on stem cell-like memory T cell samples, with an average of approximately 1 million total reads per sample. Sorted cells were lysed in RLT buffer and RNA was extracted with DNase-treated RNeasy Micro or Mini kits, depending on cell number. Each cell subset was processed on its own to prevent cross-contamination, while patient and healthy donor samples were processed together. TCRB sequences were amplified from cDNA with the immunoSEQ multiplex PCR, producing 87-bp fragments spanning the CDR3 region. Amplicons were sequenced on the Illumina HiSeq platform. Per the authors' processing: Synthetic template baselines were used to correct PCR bias computationally, reads within Hamming distance 2 were collapsed, and singletons that could not be merged were discarded. By aligning reads against IMGT, V, D and J genes, CDR3 length, and insertions or deletions at six rearrangement sites were assigned. Clonotype counts were normalized to sorted cell number within each subset before computing true diversity and Gini coefficients with the tcR R package. The overlap coefficient, calculated on TCRB nucleotide sequences, was used to quantify repertoire sharing. The table comes from immuneACCESS by way of TCRdb, which keeps in-frame sequences with V and J called. Part of the clones is missing from these tables; in studies checked, under half for an unresolved V gene and the rest for unknown reasons. For V, J and clone size, that table is used; D and trimming come from the DNA. This sample gives some 100,000 clones in total; about 40% of them show up just once. Together, the top ten hold more than 0.06% of the sample.

The receptor comes from a woman aged 18-29 years in good health. Sequenced: stem cell memory CD4+ T cells from blood. What this sample's cell subset or site label stands for: stem cell-like memory CD4+ T cells. This sequence uses TRBV23-1 and TRBJ2-7; the D gene cannot be resolved reliably. Being an ORF, TRBV23-1 has a function that is uncertain. The DNA reads TGCGCCAGCAGTCAAGGAGACCCCCACGAGCAGTACTTC. Its coded protein is CASSQGDPHEQYF.